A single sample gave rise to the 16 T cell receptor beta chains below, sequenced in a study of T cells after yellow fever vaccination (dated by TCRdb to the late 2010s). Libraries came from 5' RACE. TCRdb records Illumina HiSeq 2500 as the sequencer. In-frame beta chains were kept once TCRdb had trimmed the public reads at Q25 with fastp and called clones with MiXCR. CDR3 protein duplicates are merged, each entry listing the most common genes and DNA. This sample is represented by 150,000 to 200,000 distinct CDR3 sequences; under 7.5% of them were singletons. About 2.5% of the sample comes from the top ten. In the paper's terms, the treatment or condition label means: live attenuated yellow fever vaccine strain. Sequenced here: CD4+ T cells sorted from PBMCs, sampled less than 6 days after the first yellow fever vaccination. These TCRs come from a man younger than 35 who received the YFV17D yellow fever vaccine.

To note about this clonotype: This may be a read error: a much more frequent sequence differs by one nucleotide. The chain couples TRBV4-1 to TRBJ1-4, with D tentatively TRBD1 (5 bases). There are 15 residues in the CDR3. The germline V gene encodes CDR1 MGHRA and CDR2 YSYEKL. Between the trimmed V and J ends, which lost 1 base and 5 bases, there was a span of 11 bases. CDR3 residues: CASSQAGKGNEKLFF. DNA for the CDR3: TGCGCCAGCAGCCAAGCAGGGAAAGGCAATGAAAAACTGTTTTTT.

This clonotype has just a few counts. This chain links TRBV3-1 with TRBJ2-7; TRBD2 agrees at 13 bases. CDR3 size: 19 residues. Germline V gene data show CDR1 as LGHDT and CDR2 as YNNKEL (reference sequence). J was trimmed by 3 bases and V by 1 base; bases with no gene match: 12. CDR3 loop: CASSQVIMGLAGTRYEQYF. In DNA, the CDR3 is TGTGCCAGCAGCCAAGTGATCATGGGACTAGCGGGGACTCGCTACGAGCAGTACTTC.

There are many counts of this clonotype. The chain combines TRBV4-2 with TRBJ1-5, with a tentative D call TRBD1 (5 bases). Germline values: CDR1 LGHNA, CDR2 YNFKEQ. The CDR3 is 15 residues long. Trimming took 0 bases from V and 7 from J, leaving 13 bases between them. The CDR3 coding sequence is TGTGCCAGCAGCCAAGACAGGGCGGCGCTGCAGCCCCAGCATTTT. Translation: CASSQDRAALQPQHF.

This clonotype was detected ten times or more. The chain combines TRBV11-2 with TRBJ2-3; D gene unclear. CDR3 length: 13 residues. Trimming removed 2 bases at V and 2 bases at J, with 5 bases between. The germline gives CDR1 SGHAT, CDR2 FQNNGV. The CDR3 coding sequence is TGTGCCAGCAGCTTAAGTCACACAGATACGCAGTATTTT. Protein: CASSLSHTDTQYF.

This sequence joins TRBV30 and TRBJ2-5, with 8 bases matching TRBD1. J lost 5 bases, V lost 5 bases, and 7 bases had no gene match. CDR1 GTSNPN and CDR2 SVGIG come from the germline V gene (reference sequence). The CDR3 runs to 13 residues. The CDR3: CAWGQGIGETQYF. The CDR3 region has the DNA TGTGCCTGGGGACAGGGAATAGGCGAGACCCAGTACTTC. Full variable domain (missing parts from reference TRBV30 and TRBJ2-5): SQTIHQWPATLVQPVGSPLSLECTVEGTSNPNLYWYRQAAGRGLQLLFYSVGIGQISSEVPQNLSASRPQDRQFILSSKKLLLSDSGFYLCAWGQGIGETQYFGPGTRLLVL.

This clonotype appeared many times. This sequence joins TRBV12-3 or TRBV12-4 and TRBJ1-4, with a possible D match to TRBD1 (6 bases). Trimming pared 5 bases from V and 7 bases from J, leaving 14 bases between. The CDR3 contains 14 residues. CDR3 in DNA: TGTGCCAGCAGTCTACGGGGGGGCGGTGAAAAACTGTTTTTT. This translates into CASSLRGGGEKLFF.

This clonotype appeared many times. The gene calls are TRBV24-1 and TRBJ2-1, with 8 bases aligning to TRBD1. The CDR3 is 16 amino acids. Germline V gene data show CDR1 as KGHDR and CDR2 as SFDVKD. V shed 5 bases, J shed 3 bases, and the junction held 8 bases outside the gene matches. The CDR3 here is CATSVLGTGGYNEQFF. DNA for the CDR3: TGTGCCACCAGTGTTCTGGGGACAGGAGGCTACAATGAGCAGTTCTTC.

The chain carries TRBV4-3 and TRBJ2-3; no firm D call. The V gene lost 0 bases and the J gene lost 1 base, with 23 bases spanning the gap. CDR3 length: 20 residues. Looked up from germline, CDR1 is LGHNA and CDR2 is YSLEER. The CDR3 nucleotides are TGCGCCAGCAGCCAAGAGTTAGGGATTCAGAGAGGTATGGGCACAGATACGCAGTATTTT. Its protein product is CASSQELGIQRGMGTDTQYF.

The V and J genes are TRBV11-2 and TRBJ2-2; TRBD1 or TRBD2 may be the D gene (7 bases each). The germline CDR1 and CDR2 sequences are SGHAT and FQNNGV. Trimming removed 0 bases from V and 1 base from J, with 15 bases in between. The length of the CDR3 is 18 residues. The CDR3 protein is CASSLDQGGSVNTGELFF. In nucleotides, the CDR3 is TGTGCCAGCAGCTTAGATCAGGGGGGGTCCGTGAACACCGGGGAGCTGTTTTTT.

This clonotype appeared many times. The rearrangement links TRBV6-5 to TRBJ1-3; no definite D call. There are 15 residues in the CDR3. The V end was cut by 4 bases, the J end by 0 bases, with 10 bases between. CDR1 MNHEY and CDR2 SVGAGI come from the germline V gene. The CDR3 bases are TGTGCCAGCAGTTCCTGGGCACACTCTGGAAACACCATATATTTT. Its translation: CASSSWAHSGNTIYF.

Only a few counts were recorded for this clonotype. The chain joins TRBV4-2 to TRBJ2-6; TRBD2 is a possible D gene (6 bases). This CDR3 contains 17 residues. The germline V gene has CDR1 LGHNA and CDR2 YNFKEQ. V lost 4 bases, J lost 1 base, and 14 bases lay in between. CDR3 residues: CASSLSGTSSGANVLTF. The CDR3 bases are TGTGCCAGCAGCCTCTCCGGGACTTCATCTGGGGCCAACGTCCTGACTTTC.

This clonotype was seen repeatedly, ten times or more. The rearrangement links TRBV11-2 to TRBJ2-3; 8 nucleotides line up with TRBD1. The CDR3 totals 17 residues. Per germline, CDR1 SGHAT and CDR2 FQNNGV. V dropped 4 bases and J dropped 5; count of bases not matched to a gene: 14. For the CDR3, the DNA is TGTGCCAGCAGCTCATGGGGGCGCGAAGACAGGGGAGATACGCAGTATTTT. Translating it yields CASSSWGREDRGDTQYF.

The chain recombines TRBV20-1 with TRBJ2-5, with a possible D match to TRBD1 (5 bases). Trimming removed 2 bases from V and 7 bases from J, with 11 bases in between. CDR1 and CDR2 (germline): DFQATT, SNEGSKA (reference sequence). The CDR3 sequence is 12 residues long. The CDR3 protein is CSARSRVGTQYF. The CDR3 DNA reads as TGCAGTGCTAGATCCAGGGTGGGGACCCAGTACTTC.

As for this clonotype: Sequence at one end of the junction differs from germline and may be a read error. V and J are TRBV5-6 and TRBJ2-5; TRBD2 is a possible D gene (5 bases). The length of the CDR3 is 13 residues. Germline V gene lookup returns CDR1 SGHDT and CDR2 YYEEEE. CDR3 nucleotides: TGTGCCATCAGCTACGGACTCCAAGAGACCCAGTACTTC. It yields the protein CAISYGLQETQYF. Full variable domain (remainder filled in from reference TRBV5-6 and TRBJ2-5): DAGVTQSPTHLIKTRGQQVTLRCSPKSGHDTVSWYQQALGQGPQFIFQYYEEEERQRGNFPDRFSGHQFPNYSSELNVNALLLGDSALYLCAISYGLQETQYFGPGTRLLVL.

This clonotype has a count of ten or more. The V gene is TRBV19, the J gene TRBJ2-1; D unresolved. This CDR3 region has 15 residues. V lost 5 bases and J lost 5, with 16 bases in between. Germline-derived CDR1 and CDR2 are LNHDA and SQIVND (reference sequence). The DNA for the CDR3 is TGTGCCAGTAGTTGGCGGTTAGGGCGCAACAATGAGCAGTTCTTC. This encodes CASSWRLGRNNEQFF.

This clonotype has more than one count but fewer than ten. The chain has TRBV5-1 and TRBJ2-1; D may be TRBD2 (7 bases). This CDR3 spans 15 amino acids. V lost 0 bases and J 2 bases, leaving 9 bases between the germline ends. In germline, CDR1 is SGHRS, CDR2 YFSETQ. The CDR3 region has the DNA TGCGCCAGCAGCTTGGGGGGGGGCCCCTACAATGAGCAGTTCTTC. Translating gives CASSLGGGPYNEQFF.